This T cell receptor (beta chain) was captured in a study of T-cell memory formation after mild COVID-19. TCRdb ran MiXCR on the 5' RACE reads and lists one entry per CDR3 protein. The sample holds 240,000 or so distinct CDR3 sequences, approximately 9% seen once. There are 16 residues in the CDR3. CDR1 is MGHRA, CDR2 YSYEKL, per germline. The V gene lost 0 bases and the J gene lost 0 bases, with 10 bases spanning the gap. At least ten counts were recorded for this clonotype. The sequence came from a man in his late teens or twenties who had mild COVID-19 (a few samples of this study predate the infection). Cell type and time point are not known. The chain uses TRBV4-1 and TRBJ2-3; D is ambiguous. Sequencing was done on a sample of PBMCs or a T cell subset sorted from them (not recorded which). CDR3 coding DNA: TGCGCCAGCAGCCAAGAGCGGCAGCCTAGCACAGATACGCAGTATTTT. Translated: CASSQERQPSTDTQYF.